This T cell receptor beta chain was documented in a study of blood T cells in healthy people across ages. V gave up 0 bases and J gave up 5 bases, with 4 bases separating them. The CDR3 spans 13 residues. Looked up from germline, CDR1 is LGHDT and CDR2 is YNNKEL (reference sequence). A J-beta primer mix and a sample-barcoded 5' primer were used in a second PCR of roughly 6 to 12 cycles. One entry per CDR3 protein results from TCRdb running MiXCR on the 5' RACE reads. This repertoire shows some 900,000 distinct CDR3 sequences, around 48% found once; its top ten account for 13%. Input material: blood. This clonotype was obtained from a man aged 25 to 45 in good health. The V and J genes are TRBV3-1 and TRBJ1-4; no clear D. CDR3 in DNA: TGTGCCAGCAGCCAAGACAGCAATGAAAAACTGTTTTTT. Translated: CASSQDSNEKLFF.